This T cell receptor beta chain was recorded in a study of blood T cell repertoires in COVID-19. Background on the study: Italy, Spain and the United States were the sources of the convalescent and acute COVID-19 samples.

As processed by the authors: Reference gene primers were amplified, and this amplification served to estimate nucleated cell counts. Repertoires were generated with immunoSEQ multiplex PCR, while TCRdb's copy carries only in-frame clones and drops some. The V and J calls and clone size are taken from that table; D and trimming were inferred from the DNA. The table lists approximately 300,000 clones, around 90% of them singletons. Sequenced input: PBMCs or T cells enriched from blood (not recorded which). The clonotype was recovered from a man in his 60s who had recovered from COVID-19.

The CDR3 sequence: CASSLEGVGSPLHF. The DNA for the CDR3 is TGCGCCAGCAGCTTGGAGGGGGTAGGATCACCCCTCCACTTT. The rearrangement joins TRBV5-1 to TRBJ1-6, with TRBD1 as a possible D gene (6 bases). This CDR3 has 14 amino acids. V was trimmed by 0 bases and J by 10 bases, leaving 11 bases between them. Germline CDR1 SGHRS, CDR2 YFSETQ.